This paragraph covers one TCR beta chain sequence. Its antigen target is currently unknown. Within one base of it there is no much larger clone, and no base qualities were kept. The sample originates from a study of CD8 T cells in Susac syndrome (dated by TCRdb to the late 2010s). Turning to the overall study: Of the Susac syndrome patients who were sequenced, about six had clinically active disease and about 8 were in clinical remission. Clonality of the CD8+ T cell repertoire was compared between roughly twelve healthy donors, approximately 14 Susac syndrome patients and 15 or so multiple sclerosis patients. At the time of blood withdrawal, Susac syndrome patients were either therapy-naive, taking corticosteroids (with some also receiving IVIg), or on IVIg alone. Whether CD8+ T cell activation and differentiation in Susac syndrome was antigen driven was tested using repertoire sequencing. What the work shows at the level of the full study, not this receptor alone: The number of individuals in the TCR sequencing and HLA analysis was recognized as being relatively small. CD8+ repertoires in Susac syndrome showed clonal expansion, which was highest in CD8+ TEMRA cells and was greater in clinically active patients than in remitting patients. In the total CD8+ and CD8+ TEMRA repertoires, 15 to 20 and five Susac-specific public clones, respectively, were identified.

Reading from cysteine to phenylalanine, the CDR3 counts 15 amino acids. The DNA shown is the 45-base CDR3, in frame from base 1. From V the trimming removes 6 bases and from J it removes 4 bases, while the gene matches leave 4 bases of the junction unaccounted for. Looking up the germline V gene yields CDR1 MNHEY and CDR2 SVGAGI. High-throughput TCR beta sequencing profiled peripheral blood CD8+ and CD4+ T cells from healthy donors, Susac syndrome patients and multiple sclerosis patients. The Susac syndrome patients fulfilled recently defined diagnostic criteria for either definite or probable disease. Bulk CD8+ and CD4+ T cells were purified magnetically by negative isolation, whereas CD8+ TEMRA cells were enriched by FACS. Blood was collected in EDTA tubes and processed within 24 hours, with PBMCs isolated through density gradient centrifugation. PBMCs intended for TCR sequencing were cryopreserved in liquid nitrogen and were subsequently thawed in a 37 degrees C water bath. A purity of at least 90% was achieved for sorted or isolated CD4+, CD8+ and CD8+ TEMRA cells.

RNA was extracted using the RNeasy kit, and roughly 0.5 to 1 microgram was reverse transcribed with random hexamers. The immunoSEQ multiplex PCR assay, covering 54 Vbeta and 13 Jbeta segments, was used to amplify TCR beta CDR3 regions. PCR amplification bias was corrected by using a synthetic template baseline for primer optimization and computational correction. As for how the authors treated the data: Only productive sequences were kept, with reads annotated to V, D and J genes according to IMGT and analyzed in immunoSEQ Analyzer. Clonality was calculated as one minus the Shannon entropy normalized by log2 of the number of productive unique sequences. For each patient and control, public and private clones were evaluated among the 100 most prevalent clones. Clones were defined as Susac-specific if absent from the healthy and MS cohorts, from around 1,100 published viral clones and from other ImmuneACCESS disease sequences. TCRdb applied fastp at Q25 and MiXCR to the public reads, then kept only in-frame beta chains. Rows with one shared CDR3 protein collapse into an entry with the most common genes and DNA. TCRdb assigned the V and J calls; the authors' analysis was not used. For this sample there are tens of thousands of distinct CDR3 sequences; roughly 92% appear just once. The ten largest clones add up to 0.35% to 0.55% of the sample.

The source material was CD8+ T cells from PBMCs. The sequence was collected from a human donor with Susac syndrome. The V gene is TRBV6-5 and the J gene is TRBJ1-6, with TRBD1 matching 9 junction bases. CDR3 region: CASSRGTGYNSPLHF. The DNA sequence is TGTGCCAGCAGCAGAGGGACAGGGTATAATTCACCCCTCCACTTT.